This T cell receptor beta chain was observed in a study of blood T cell repertoires in COVID-19. Study-level information: Collection of acute and convalescent COVID-19 samples took place in the United States, Italy and Spain. In each case, the material was cDNA or gDNA derived from T cells, B-cell-depleted T cells, or PBMCs.

The trim removed 5 bases at V and 5 bases at J, leaving 5 bases unmatched. The CDR3 length is 14 residues. Germline V gives CDR1 MNHEY, CDR2 SVGAGI. As handled by the study authors: Reference gene primer amplification yielded estimated nucleated cell counts. The repertoire was sequenced with immunoSEQ multiplex PCR; TCRdb's copy has only in-frame clones and lacks some. V and J calls plus clone size are reproduced from that table; the DNA served to infer D and trimming. The data hold about 140,000 clones, with around 83% observed a single time. This receptor was identified in a human donor in a cohort sampled during active COVID-19. The sequencing sample was made of peripheral blood. V gene TRBV6-5 combines with J gene TRBJ1-2; 10 bases fit TRBD1. The CDR3 nucleotides read TGTGCCAGCAGTCTTTCGGACAGGGGGTATGGCTACACCTTC. Translating gives CASSLSDRGYGYTF.